A selection of T cell receptor beta chains follows, all from one sample in a study of blood T cell repertoires in COVID-19. Method: immunoSEQ multiplex PCR; TCRdb's copy keeps in-frame clones and lacks some. Altogether about 200,000 clones are present, about 90% being singletons, with the ten largest covering roughly 8.8%. The sequenced sample was PBMCs or T cells enriched from blood (not recorded which). The receptors derive from a woman under 30 who had recovered from COVID-19. Both conserved end residues are part of each CDR3. Fields, in order: D gene, V gene, CDR3 length, J gene, clone size, CDR3 protein. D genes are given only for firm matches. The size entry is marked missing in some rows and otherwise reads once, few, many or a size class.

>.|TRBV7-3|14|TRBJ2-2|.
CASRADSVGRELFF
>.|TRBV15|14|TRBJ1-4|.
CATRKSGTNEKLFF
>TRBD1|TRBV6-1|14|TRBJ1-2|.
CASSEPDRVVGYTF
>TRBD1|TRBV10-3|14|TRBJ2-7|.
CAISGRDRELEQYF
>TRBD1|TRBV5-1|12|TRBJ2-7|.
CASGTGGYEQYF
>TRBD1|TRBV30|14|TRBJ1-5|once
CAWSRGQGYQPQHF
>.|TRBV10-3|11|TRBJ2-7|few
CAIKSSYEQYF
>.|TRBV25-1|15|TRBJ1-5|few
CASSEFEGGSGPQHF
>.|TRBV7-6|15|TRBJ1-4|.
CASSLAGGTNEKLFF
>.|TRBV5-5|14|TRBJ1-1|.
CASSDPRGVLEAFF
>.|TRBV5-1|13|TRBJ2-3|.
CASSLEGRDTQYF
>.|TRBV7-2|15|TRBJ1-5|.
CASSLVGGGNQPQHF
>.|TRBV11-2|13|TRBJ2-5|once
CASSLRGQQTQYF
>.|TRBV5-6|15|TRBJ1-6|.
CASSLDPAGNSPLHF
>.|TRBV28|11|TRBJ1-2|.
CASSSYYGYTF
>TRBD2|TRBV7-2|15|TRBJ2-7|.
CASSLVAGGTYEQYF
>.|TRBV29-1|10|TRBJ2-2|many
CSVGDRELFF
>.|TRBV7-2|11|TRBJ2-1|.
CASSLVAEKFF
>TRBD1|TRBV27|16|TRBJ1-5|.
CASSLSGQGSNQPQHF
>.|TRBV3-1/TRBV3-2|17|TRBJ1-5|.
CASSPGTKESSNQPQHF
>TRBD2|TRBV5-1|15|TRBJ2-7|.
CASSFPGLVYYEQYF
>TRBD1|TRBV5-1|14|TRBJ2-5|.
CASSLGTGGETQYF
>TRBD1|TRBV28|15|TRBJ1-6|once
CASSLGPGGNSPLHF
>TRBD1|TRBV11-3|13|TRBJ2-7|.
CASSMGQGYEQYF
>.|TRBV29-1|14|TRBJ1-2|.
CSVGGFRYLGGYTF
>.|TRBV7-9|12|TRBJ1-2|once
CASSSTGETNTF
>.|TRBV9|14|TRBJ1-6|.
CASSVTGENSPLHF
>.|TRBV19|15|TRBJ1-5|.
CASSIVGRVSQPQHF
>.|TRBV2|15|TRBJ2-5|.
CASSLGRGRQETQYF
>TRBD2|TRBV3-1/TRBV3-2|16|TRBJ2-3|.
CASSLLAGGQPDTQYF
>TRBD1|TRBV9|14|TRBJ1-1|.
CASSKGTENTEAFF
>.|TRBV2|15|TRBJ1-5|.
CASSEVPGGSQPQHF
>.|TRBV7-2|11|TRBJ2-7|.
CAIEQGYEQYF
>TRBD2|TRBV20-1|15|TRBJ2-5|.
CSASEAGGYQETQYF
>.|TRBV7-2|14|TRBJ2-7|.
CASSSTAISYEQYF
>.|TRBV12-3/TRBV12-4|13|TRBJ1-1|.
CASSRQGNTEAFF
>.|TRBV13|13|TRBJ2-2|.
CASSGQIAGELFF
>TRBD2|TRBV12-5|19|TRBJ2-3|.
CASGLVPGVSGGGTDTQYF
>.|TRBV19|13|TRBJ2-5|once
CASSRGLEETQYF
>TRBD2|TRBV3-1/TRBV3-2|17|TRBJ2-5|few
CASSQDTAGAAVETQYF
>.|TRBV28|11|TRBJ1-2|once
CASSSYYGYTF
>.|TRBV6-2/TRBV6-3|13|TRBJ1-5|once
CASRYGAGQPQHF
>.|TRBV6-5|15|TRBJ1-3|.
CASRDPGLSGNTIYF
>TRBD1|TRBV13|14|TRBJ1-2|.
CASSPGTELYGYTF
>.|TRBV5-1|13|TRBJ2-7|.
CASSEGFLYEQYF
>.|TRBV25-1|16|TRBJ1-2|.
CASSELGSGEESGYTF
>.|TRBV28|15|TRBJ1-5|.
CASTPQGQLNQPQHF
>.|TRBV6-5|15|TRBJ1-2|.
CASSNPSGHRYGYTF
>.|TRBV12-3/TRBV12-4|13|TRBJ2-1|.
CASRPRSYNEQFF
>.|TRBV14|14|TRBJ2-1|.
CASSHTRQAGEQFF